The entry below gives a single TCR beta chain sequence along with its context. In Seattle, patients joined the study during active infection and were tracked longitudinally. Profiling relied on immunoSEQ multiplex PCR, and the TCRdb table lists in-frame clones only, not all of them. The sample has some 100,000 clones, around 67% seen once. This sample is part of a study of blood T cell repertoires in COVID-19. Study background: Researchers got acute and convalescent COVID-19 samples from the United States, Italy and Spain.

CDR1 SGHNT and CDR2 YYREEE come from the germline V gene (reference sequence). J gave up 6 bases and V 4 bases, and 14 bases lay outside the gene matches. The length of the CDR3 is 16 residues. This chain links TRBV5-4 with TRBJ1-2; 8 bases are shared with TRBD1. This sequence originates from a man in his 70s with COVID-19, enrolled during active disease. Input material: peripheral blood. CDR3 protein: CASSRGETGVLDGYTF. Written as DNA, the CDR3 is TGTGCCAGCAGCCGCGGAGAGACAGGGGTATTGGATGGCTACACCTTC.